This T cell receptor beta chain originates from a study of blood T cell repertoires in COVID-19 (dated by TCRdb to between 2020 and 2021). With regard to the full study: Collaborator samples came from the United States, Italy and Spain and covered acute and convalescent phases of COVID-19. The repertoires were released in a freely available public database meant as a resource for research on the immune response to SARS-CoV-2. Deeply sampled blood TCRbeta repertoires from subjects exposed to, actively infected with, or recovered from COVID-19 were included in the dataset. Samples came from the ongoing ImmuneRACE study (first 160 participants) plus 1,254 subjects from 6 global collaborators. Where available, HLA class I and class II types were taken from metadata supplied by the sample provider and were not determined by assay-based typing. The material from the prospective study consisted of cDNA or gDNA derived from T cells, B-cell-depleted T cells, or PBMCs. A de-identified subject ID, COVID-19 status, age in years and sex were almost always included in the sample metadata. Study-wide findings and limitations: The quantity of clinical and demographic metadata differed by source and by participant and was supplied without curation.

TCRbeta CDR3 regions were amplified from genomic DNA using the immunoSEQ Assay, a bias-controlled multiplex PCR. Regarding the original processing steps: Nucleated cell counts per sample were estimated from amplification of reference gene primers within the assay. To quantify the absolute abundance of each unique TCRbeta CDR3 rearrangement, sequence reads were collapsed and filtered. For each sample, productive Simpson clonality was calculated by taking the square root of Simpson's diversity index across productive rearrangements. In TCRdb, the immuneACCESS table is reduced to in-frame sequences with V and J assigned. These tables do not hold every clone; where another copy was compared, an unresolved V gene accounts for under half, and the others remain unexplained. That table supplies the V and J calls and clone size; D and trimming were determined from the DNA. This sample comprises roughly 45,000 clones, almost 85% of them detected only once. Together, the top ten hold around a quarter of the sample.

Whole blood was collected in K2EDTA tubes by collaborating institutions according to the institutions' own protocols. For TCRbeta analysis, collaborators shipped samples as frozen whole blood, isolated PBMCs, or DNA extracted from either of those sample types. As for this clone: There is no known antigen for this receptor. No base-level quality is on record; no much larger clone is a single base apart.

The sample was peripheral blood. The sequence was collected from a woman in her sixties or seventies with acute or convalescent COVID-19.

The DNA reads as follows: TGTGCCAGCAGCTTTACAGGGACTGGGGCCAACGTCCTGACTTTC. Protein translation: CASSFTGTGANVLTF. The V gene is TRBV5-6 and the J gene is TRBJ2-6; TRBD1 is a possible D gene, resting on 6 matching bases. The V end loses 2 bases and the J end loses 2 bases, and a stretch of 8 bases separates them. The germline V gene specifies SGHDT as CDR1 and YYEEEE as CDR2. CDR3 length: 15 amino acids, cysteine to phenylalanine. Only the CDR3 DNA stays, 45 bases, in frame from base 1.